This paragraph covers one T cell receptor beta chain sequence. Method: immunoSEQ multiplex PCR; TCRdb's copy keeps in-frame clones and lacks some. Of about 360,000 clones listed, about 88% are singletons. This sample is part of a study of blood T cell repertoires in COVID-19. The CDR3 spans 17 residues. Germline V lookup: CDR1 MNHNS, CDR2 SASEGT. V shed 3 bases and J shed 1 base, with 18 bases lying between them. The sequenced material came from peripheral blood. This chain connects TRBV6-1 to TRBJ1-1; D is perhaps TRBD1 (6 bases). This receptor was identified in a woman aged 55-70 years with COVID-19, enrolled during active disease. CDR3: CASSEGATRHWNTEAFF. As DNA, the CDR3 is TGTGCCAGCAGTGAGGGGGCCACCCGGCATTGGAACACTGAAGCTTTCTTT.